Here is one T cell receptor (beta chain) with its context. Its antigen specificity is not known. Per-nucleotide qualities are absent, and no much larger clonotype sits a single base away. This record comes from a study of CD8 T cells in ankylosing spondylitis (dated 2017 in TCRdb). For context, the study as a whole: To find TCR variants linked to disease, the study profiled T cell receptor beta repertoires in ankylosing spondylitis patients and healthy donors. The full study cohort comprised 25 ankylosing spondylitis patients and approximately 100 healthy donors. Peripheral blood was sampled, and synovial fluid was also collected from ankylosing spondylitis patients. Overall study outcomes, separate from this receptor: In peripheral blood, the disease-linked clones were found at relatively low frequencies and had a CD8+ phenotype. The disease-linked clones were reported to be significantly enriched in matched synovial fluid samples from ankylosing spondylitis patients. Some motif variants were previously reported in synovial fluid and blood of reactive arthritis patients, suggesting common disease-initiation mechanisms. A TCR beta motif of several highly homologous amino acid variants appeared characteristic of blood from ankylosing spondylitis patients.

TCRdb names Illumina HiSeq 2500 as the instrument used. Quantitative 5'-RACE with molecular barcodes was the method used to prepare the TCR beta libraries. The study's processing was this. A new computational method based on a probabilistic model of VDJ rearrangement was used to identify disease-linked TCR variants. Using fastp trimming at Q25 and MiXCR clonotype assembly, TCRdb reanalyzed the public sequencing data and kept in-frame beta chains. Here each entry gathers all rows of one CDR3 protein and keeps the most common genes and DNA. The V and J calls follow TCRdb's processing rather than the paper's. The sample table holds approximately 180,000 distinct CDR3 sequences, of which 15% to 20% were seen once. The ten largest clones represent 3.5% to 5% of the sample. The CDR3 contains 13 residues, cysteine and phenylalanine counted. CDR3 DNA only is kept here, 39 bases in frame from base 1. V gives up 8 bases and J gives up 5 bases, and the segment between their germline ends measures 14 bases. Via the germline V gene (reference sequence), CDR1 is SEHNR and CDR2 FQNEAQ.

Material: blood, either unsorted or a sorted T cell fraction (not recorded which). This sequence uses TRBV7-9 and TRBJ2-3; TRBD2 is a weak D gene call, 5 bases matching. The source of this sequence is a male donor aged 10-30 years with ankylosing spondylitis or in good health (not recorded which). Donor details come from another sample of the same person, matched by shared clones. The DNA sequence reads TGTGCCAGCGGGGAGTCCCCGCAAGATACGCAGTATTTT. This gives the protein CASGESPQDTQYF.